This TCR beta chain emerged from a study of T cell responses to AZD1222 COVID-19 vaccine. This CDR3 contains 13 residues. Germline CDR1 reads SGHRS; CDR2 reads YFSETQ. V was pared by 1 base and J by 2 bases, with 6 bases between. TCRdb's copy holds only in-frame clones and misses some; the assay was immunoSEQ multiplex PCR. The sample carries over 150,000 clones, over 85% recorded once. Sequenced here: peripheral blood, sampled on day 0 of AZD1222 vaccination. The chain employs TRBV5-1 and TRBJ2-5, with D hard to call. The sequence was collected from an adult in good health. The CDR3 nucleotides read TGCGCCAGCAGCTTGCCCGTTCAAGAGACCCAGTACTTC. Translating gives CASSLPVQETQYF.